The 2 T cell receptor beta chains listed next were all sequenced from one sample in a study of Ad26.COV2.S vaccination and SARS-CoV-2 variants. Only in-frame clones appear in the TCRdb table, and some are missing; sequencing was by immunoSEQ multiplex PCR. The sample records hundreds of thousands of clones, around 90% being singletons. Treatment described: some 19 received Ad26.COV2.S at low or high dose, single or two shots; 5 received placebo; per-sample allocation not given. At day 63 after the first vaccine or placebo injection, samples were drawn. The sequences come from peripheral blood, collected in a trial of Ad26.COV2.S vaccine versus placebo. The receptors shown here come from a person aged 18-65 years who received the Ad26.COV2.S COVID-19 vaccine or a placebo.

This chain joins TRBV18 and TRBJ2-5, with unresolved D. Trimming pared 5 bases from V and 5 bases from J, leaving 3 bases between. CDR3 length: 10 residues. CDR1 KGHSH and CDR2 LQKENI come from the germline V gene. The CDR3 loop is CASSAETQYF. The CDR3 coding sequence is TGTGCCAGCTCAGCGGAGACCCAGTACTTC. The full variable domain, completed using reference TRBV18 and TRBJ2-5, is NAGVMQNPRHLVRRRGQEARLRCSPMKGHSHVYWYRQLPEEGLKFMVYLQKENIIDESGMPKERFSAEFPKEGPSILRIQQVVRGDSAAYFCASSAETQYFGPGTRLLVL.

To note about this clone: The same CDR3 arises from other DNA sequences in this sample as well. The chain links TRBV29-1 to TRBJ1-1, with D possibly matching TRBD1 (5 bases). Trimming left V 4 bases short and J 0 bases short, with 9 bases between. Germline CDR1 is SQVTM and CDR2 is ANQGSEA. The CDR3 is 13 residues long. The CDR3 region is CSVARQLNTEAFF. CDR3 sequence (DNA): TGCAGCGTTGCCCGACAGCTGAACACTGAAGCTTTCTTT.